A single sample is the source of the 24 T cell receptor beta chains below, sequenced in a study of cytomegalovirus exposure and HLA in healthy donors. PCR employed 60 Vbeta and 13 Jbeta primers. Only in-frame clones appear in the TCRdb table, and some are missing; sequencing was by immunoSEQ multiplex PCR. The sample has 150,000 to 200,000 clones, 65% to 85% seen once. The specimen was PBMCs. All receptors come from a man aged 18-30 years in good health and CMV-seronegative.

This clone was found a few times. The chain is built from TRBV27 and TRBJ1-1; TRBD1 might be the D (6 bases). V lost 5 bases, J lost 0 bases, and 10 bases lay in between. CDR3 size: 14 residues. CDR1 is MNHEY and CDR2 is SMNVEV in the germline V gene (reference sequence). This chain's CDR3 is CASSPDRLNTEAFF. Written as DNA, the CDR3 is TGTGCCAGCAGTCCCGACAGGCTGAACACTGAAGCTTTCTTT.

V usage is TRBV18 and J usage is TRBJ1-1; D gene unclear. Looked up from germline, CDR1 is KGHSH and CDR2 is LQKENI. This CDR3 is built from 13 residues. Trimming removed 1 base at V and 0 bases at J, with 3 bases between. The chain's CDR3 is CASSPQLNTEAFF. CDR3 nucleotides: TGTGCCAGCTCACCACAGCTGAACACTGAAGCTTTCTTT.

This sequence joins TRBV7-2 and TRBJ2-7, with a weak D call TRBD1 (6 bases). The CDR3 runs to 13 residues. V was pared by 4 bases and J by 2 bases, with 9 bases between. Germline V lookup: CDR1 SGHTA, CDR2 FQGNSA. CDR3 coding DNA: TGTGCCAGCAGCTCCAGGGGTACCTACGAGCAGTACTTC. It translates to CASSSRGTYEQYF.

The gene calls are TRBV10-3 and TRBJ1-6; D is perhaps TRBD1 (6 bases). The CDR3 is 14 amino acids. V lost 8 bases to trimming and J lost 8 bases, with 16 bases between them. Germline CDR1 reads ENHRY; CDR2 reads SYGVKD. The CDR3 reads CAISRREGDSPLHF. CDR3 DNA sequence: TGTGCCATCTCGCGCAGGGAGGGGGATTCACCCCTCCACTTT.

CDR3 nucleotides: TGTGCCAGCAGCTTTTTATTGGGCTCAGGGTTGGTCAAAAACATTCAGTACTTC. This encodes CASSFLLGSGLVKNIQYF. This chain joins TRBV7-8 and TRBJ2-4, with a possible D match to TRBD1 (5 bases). V was pared by 3 bases and J by 3 bases, with 21 bases between. Germline V CDR1 and CDR2: SGHVS, FQNEAQ. The CDR3 has 18 amino acids.

The CDR3 reads CSVLGVTEAFF. The CDR3 coding sequence is TGCAGCGTATTAGGGGTCACTGAAGCTTTCTTT. The chain recombines TRBV29-1 with TRBJ1-1, with D possibly TRBD1 on 5 matching bases. The CDR3 sequence is 11 residues long. The V gene lost 6 bases and the J gene lost 4 bases, with 9 bases spanning the gap. Germline CDR1 and CDR2: SQVTM and ANQGSEA.

The chain links TRBV9 to TRBJ2-7; TRBD2 matches 12 bases. Germline-derived CDR1 and CDR2 are SGDLS and YYNGEE. V shed 3 bases, J shed 4 bases, and the junction held 2 bases outside the gene matches. The CDR3 length is 14 residues. The CDR3 region is CASSETSGGYEQYF. CDR3 sequence (DNA): TGTGCCAGCAGCGAGACTAGCGGGGGTTACGAGCAGTACTTC. The variable domain in full, with the rest retrieved from reference TRBV9 and TRBJ2-7, is DSGVTQTPKHLITATGQRVTLRCSPRSGDLSVYWYQQSLDQGLQFLIQYYNGEERAKGNILERFSAQQFPDLHSELNLSSLELGDSALYFCASSETSGGYEQYFGPGTRLTVT.

In the case of this clone: At one end the junction does not follow the germline gene, possibly because of a read error. At the DNA level, this CDR3 is encoded by other sequences in the same sample as well. The rearrangement links TRBV28 to TRBJ1-2, with D possibly matching TRBD1 (5 bases). CDR1 and CDR2 (germline): MDHEN, SYDVKM. The CDR3 loop spans 16 amino acids. The CDR3 sequence is CASSLPTRGMGYGYTF. CDR3 DNA: TGCGCCAGCAGTTTACCTACAAGGGGCATGGGCTATGGCTACACCTTC.

The chain uses TRBV5-6 and TRBJ2-7, with 7 bases matching TRBD1. The CDR3 has 14 residues. Germline V gene lookup returns CDR1 SGHDT and CDR2 YYEEEE. V was clipped by 7 bases and J by 0 bases; unmatched bases: 7. CDR3 sequence reads: CASVRDSVSYEQYF. For the CDR3, the DNA is TGTGCCAGCGTAAGGGACAGCGTCTCCTACGAGCAGTACTTC.

The chain couples TRBV18 to TRBJ2-1, with TRBD1 matching 10 bases. CDR3 size: 14 residues. V shed 8 bases and J 3 bases; nucleotides not matched to a gene: 4. Germline assignment: CDR1 KGHSH and CDR2 LQKENI. The CDR3 loop is CASQGQGGYNEQFF. The CDR3 region has the DNA TGTGCCAGCCAAGGACAGGGGGGCTACAATGAGCAGTTCTTC.

The chain is built from TRBV4-3 and TRBJ2-7; 12 bases map to TRBD1. Germline assignment: CDR1 LGHNA and CDR2 YSLEER. J was trimmed by 5 bases and V by 2 bases; bases with no gene match: 7. The CDR3 contains 16 residues. CDR3 nucleotide sequence: TGCGCCAGCAGCCAAACAACCGGGACAGGGGGCCACGAGCAGTACTTC. Amino acid sequence: CASSQTTGTGGHEQYF.

The J gene is TRBJ1-6, the V gene TRBV6-1, with TRBD1 matching 8 bases. The V gene end was trimmed by 0 bases and the J gene end by 7 bases; junction bases not matched to a gene: 5. Germline CDR1 reads MNHNS; CDR2 reads SASEGT. The CDR3 spans 16 residues. CDR3: CASSEATGGRNSPLHF. The CDR3 DNA sequence: TGTGCCAGCAGTGAAGCCACAGGGGGTCGAAATTCACCCCTCCACTTT.

This clone was found a few times. V usage is TRBV28 and J usage is TRBJ2-7; weak D call: TRBD1 (6 bases). V was cut by 2 bases and J by 3 bases, with 11 bases left in between. Germline values: CDR1 MDHEN, CDR2 SYDVKM. This CDR3 has 14 amino acids. CDR3 DNA sequence: TGTGCCAGCAGTTTACAGGGGCTAGGCTACGAGCAGTACTTC. This translates into CASSLQGLGYEQYF.

The rearrangement uses TRBV9 and TRBJ1-3, with D possibly being TRBD1 (6 bases). CDR1 and CDR2 from the germline V gene are SGDLS and YYNGEE. CDR3 length: 14 amino acids. The ends were cut back, 0 bases at V and 6 bases at J, with 10 bases in the middle. The DNA of the CDR3 is TGTGCCAGCAGCGTAGCAGGGGATATAAACACCATATATTTT. Its translation: CASSVAGDINTIYF.

In its sample, this clone was seen a few times. J is TRBJ1-1 and V is TRBV6-5, with unresolved D. V was trimmed by 0 bases and J by 7 bases, leaving 9 bases between them. From germline, CDR1 is MNHEY and CDR2 SVGAGI. This CDR3 comprises 13 residues. The CDR3 reads CASSYSSYSEAFF. The CDR3 bases are TGTGCCAGCAGTTACTCGAGTTACAGTGAAGCTTTCTTT.

This clone showed up just a few times. The chain employs TRBV5-1 and TRBJ2-7; D might be TRBD2 (6 bases). Trimming shortened V by 3 bases and J by 0 bases, and 13 bases separated the two germline ends. The CDR3 is 15 amino acids. Germline assignment: CDR1 SGHRS and CDR2 YFSETQ. CDR3 region: CASSSLSGFSYEQYF. The DNA of the CDR3 is TGCGCCAGCAGCTCTCTTAGCGGTTTCTCCTACGAGCAGTACTTC.

This chain uses TRBV6-5 with TRBJ1-2; 8 bases line up with TRBD1. The CDR3 length is 14 residues. Looked up from germline, CDR1 is MNHEY and CDR2 is SVGAGI. Unmatched junction bases numbered 4, after V lost 6 bases and J lost 1 base. In DNA, the CDR3 is TGTGCCAGCAGCCGGACAGGGCGTAACTATGGCTACACCTTC. This translates into CASSRTGRNYGYTF.

This clone was seen a single time. This rearrangement joins TRBV7-6 to TRBJ2-5; TRBD2 might be the D (5 bases). The CDR3 contains 14 residues. V was shortened by 5 bases and J by 6 bases, with 16 bases between the two germline ends. Germline CDR1 reads SGHVS; CDR2 reads FNYEAQ. This CDR3 is CASSQRGRVQTQYF. Here the CDR3 DNA reads TGTGCCAGCAGCCAACGGGGTCGAGTCCAGACCCAGTACTTC. Based on the CDR3 plus reference TRBV7-6 and TRBJ2-5, the full variable domain is GAGVSQSPRYKVTKRGQDVALRCDPISGHVSLYWYRQALGQGPEFLTYFNYEAQQDKSGLPNDRFSAERPEGSISTLTIQRTEQRDSAMYRCASSQRGRVQTQYFGPGTRLLVL.

This chain connects TRBV18 to TRBJ2-7; no definite D call. Between the trimmed V and J ends, which lost 0 bases and 2 bases, there was a span of 17 bases. The CDR3 runs to 17 residues. Germline V gives CDR1 KGHSH, CDR2 LQKENI. The CDR3 DNA reads as TGTGCCAGCTCACCACCAGGATGGCTAGTAGCACCCTACGAGCAGTACTTC. This gives the protein CASSPPGWLVAPYEQYF.

The rearrangement joins TRBV1 to TRBJ2-1; TRBD2 reflects the table's D call only, with no check against the DNA. TRBV1 is assigned pseudogene status. CDR3 length equals 17 residues. In DNA, the CDR3 is TGCACCAGCAGCCATGGGACTAGCGGGGGGGCTAACAATGAGCAGTTCTTC. Translated: CTSSHGTSGGANNEQFF.

The J gene is TRBJ2-1, the V gene TRBV11-1; no reliable D call. CDR1 SGHAT and CDR2 FQDESV come from the germline V gene (reference sequence). This CDR3 has 15 residues. V dropped 2 bases and J dropped 5 bases, with 13 bases sitting between them. The CDR3 nucleotides read TGTGCCAGCAGCTTACGTGGAGCTACGGACAATGAGCAGTTCTTC. It codes for CASSLRGATDNEQFF.

Written as DNA, the CDR3 is TGTGCCAGCAGCGTAGTCGGAGCGGGGTCAACCTACAATGAGCAGTTCTTC. Translated: CASSVVGAGSTYNEQFF. V usage is TRBV9 and J usage is TRBJ2-1; 7 nucleotides agree with TRBD2. CDR1 and CDR2 from the germline V gene are SGDLS and YYNGEE. The CDR3 has 17 amino acids. V lost 0 bases, J lost 2 bases, and 8 bases stayed unmatched.

V gene TRBV19 combines with J gene TRBJ2-2; a possible D gene is TRBD1 (6 bases). V was shortened by 5 bases and J by 6 bases, with 13 bases between the two germline ends. Germline lookup yields CDR1 LNHDA and CDR2 SQIVND (reference sequence). The CDR3 contains 14 residues. The CDR3 loop reads CASSDLNRAGELFF. The CDR3 nucleotides read TGTGCCAGTAGTGACCTTAACAGGGCCGGGGAGCTGTTTTTT.

The rearrangement links TRBV6-1 to TRBJ2-3, with 7 bases aligning to TRBD1. The CDR3 is 15 amino acids. J lost 1 base, V lost 7 bases, and 8 bases had no gene match. The germline CDR1 and CDR2 sequences are MNHNS and SASEGT. The CDR3: CASTLGGRGTDTQYF. The CDR3 nucleotides read TGTGCCAGCACCCTAGGGGGCCGGGGCACAGATACGCAGTATTTT.